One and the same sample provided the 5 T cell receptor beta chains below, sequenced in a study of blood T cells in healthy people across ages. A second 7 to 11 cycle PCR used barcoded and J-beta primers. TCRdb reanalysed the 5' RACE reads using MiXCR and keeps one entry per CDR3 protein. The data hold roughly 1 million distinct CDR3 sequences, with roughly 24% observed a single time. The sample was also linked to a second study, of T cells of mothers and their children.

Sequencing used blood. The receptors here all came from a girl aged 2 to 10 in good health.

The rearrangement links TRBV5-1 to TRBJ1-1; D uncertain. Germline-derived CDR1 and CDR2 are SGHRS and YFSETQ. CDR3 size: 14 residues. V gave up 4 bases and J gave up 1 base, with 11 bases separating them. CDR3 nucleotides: TGCGCCAGCAGCCGAGACGGTCAGAACACTGAAGCTTTCTTT. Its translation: CASSRDGQNTEAFF.

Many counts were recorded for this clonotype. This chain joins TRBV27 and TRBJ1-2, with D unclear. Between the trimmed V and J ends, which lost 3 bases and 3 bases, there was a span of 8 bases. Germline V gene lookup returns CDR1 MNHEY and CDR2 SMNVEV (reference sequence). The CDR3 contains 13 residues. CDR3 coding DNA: TGTGCCAGCAGTTTCGCAGGTGACTATGGCTACACCTTC. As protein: CASSFAGDYGYTF.

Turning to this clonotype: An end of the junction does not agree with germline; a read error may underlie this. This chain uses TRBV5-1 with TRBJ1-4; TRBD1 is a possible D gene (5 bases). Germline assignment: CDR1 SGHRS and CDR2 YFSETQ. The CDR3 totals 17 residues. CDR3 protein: CASRTGRMSATNEELFF. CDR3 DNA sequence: TGCGCCAGCCGAACGGGACGGATGTCTGCAACTAATGAAGAACTGTTTTTT. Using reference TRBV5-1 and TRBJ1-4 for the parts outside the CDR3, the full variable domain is KAGVTQTPRYLIKTRGQQVTLSCSPISGHRSVSWYQQTPGQGLQFLFEYFSETQRNKGNFPGRFSGRQFSNSRSEMNVSTLELGDSALYLCASRTGRMSATNEELFFGSGTQLSVL.

CDR3 DNA sequence: TGCAGCGTTAGGCTAGCGGAGGGGACCTACAATGAGCAGTTCTTC. Its translation is CSVRLAEGTYNEQFF. The chain has TRBV29-1 and TRBJ2-1; TRBD2 matches at 7 bases. V gave up 5 bases and J gave up 2 bases; unmatched junction bases: 9. This CDR3 has 15 residues. Germline values: CDR1 SQVTM, CDR2 ANQGSEA.

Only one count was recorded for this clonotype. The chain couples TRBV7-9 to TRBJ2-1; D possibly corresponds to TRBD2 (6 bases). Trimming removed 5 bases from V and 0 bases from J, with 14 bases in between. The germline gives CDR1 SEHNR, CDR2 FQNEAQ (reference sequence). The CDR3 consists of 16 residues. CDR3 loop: CASSPFDGSSYNEQFF. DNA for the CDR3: TGTGCCAGCAGCCCTTTCGACGGGAGCTCCTACAATGAGCAGTTCTTC.